One and the same sample provided the 30 T cell receptor beta chains below, sequenced in a study of T-cell reconstitution after alpha-beta-depleted transplantation in children. For TCRbeta, the library was prepared with unique molecular identifiers. TCRdb itself ran the PCR reads through MiXCR, one entry per CDR3 protein. Of 800,000 to 1,000,000 distinct CDR3 sequences in the sample, roughly 31% were seen once. Source: PBMCs, mostly from graft donor cells, taken 360 days after TCRalphabeta/CD19-depleted stem cell transplant. These receptors originate from a boy under three years old who had a stem cell transplant for SCID, so the T cells may come from the graft donor.

The chain employs TRBV12-3 or TRBV12-4 and TRBJ1-1; D gene unclear. V was clipped by 1 base and J by 0 bases, with 6 bases between them. The CDR3 length is 14 residues. The CDR3 nucleotides read TGTGCCAGCAGTTTAGGGGAAATGAACACTGAAGCTTTCTTT. This gives the protein CASSLGEMNTEAFF.

The chain employs TRBV6-2 or TRBV6-3 and TRBJ2-1; 7 positions agree with TRBD2. This CDR3 comprises 11 residues. V shed 4 bases, J shed 12 bases, and the junction held 3 bases outside the gene matches. Germline CDR1 is MNHEY and CDR2 is SVGEGT. CDR3 DNA sequence: TGTGCCAGCAGTTCGGGGAGGGGGCAGTTCTTC. Residues: CASSSGRGQFF.

The chain has TRBV28 and TRBJ2-7; perhaps TRBD1 as D (6 bases). Germline V CDR1 and CDR2: MDHEN, SYDVKM. V lost 1 base to trimming and J lost 0 bases, with 13 bases between them. This CDR3 is built from 16 residues. DNA of the CDR3: TGTGCCAGCAGTTTATCAGGGACACAGGTCTCCTACGAGCAGTACTTC. Translating it yields CASSLSGTQVSYEQYF.

V and J are TRBV6-1 and TRBJ1-1; D is uncertain. The CDR3 sequence is 16 residues long. Germline V CDR1 and CDR2: MNHNS, SASEGT. V was cut by 6 bases and J by 2 bases, with 19 bases left in between. CDR3 amino acids: CASRSTSLIQNTEAFF. The DNA for the CDR3 is TGTGCCAGCAGGTCAACTAGCTTAATACAAAACACTGAAGCTTTCTTT.

This clonotype occurred a few times. The rearrangement joins TRBV7-2 to TRBJ1-2, with D possibly matching TRBD1 (5 bases). V lost 5 bases and J lost 3, with 13 bases in between. Germline-derived CDR1 and CDR2 are SGHTA and FQGNSA. The CDR3 totals 14 residues. The CDR3 spells CASSPRGAYYGYTF. Written as DNA, the CDR3 is TGTGCCAGCAGCCCCCGCGGGGCCTACTATGGCTACACCTTC.

V usage is TRBV6-1 and J usage is TRBJ1-1; D gene uncertain. Germline V gives CDR1 MNHNS, CDR2 SASEGT. This CDR3 is 16 amino acids long. V was trimmed by 6 bases and J by 6 bases, leaving 23 bases between them. The CDR3 protein is CASRTRGPARNPEAFF. CDR3 DNA: TGTGCCAGCAGGACCCGTGGGCCGGCGAGAAATCCTGAAGCTTTCTTT.

V and J are TRBV7-6 and TRBJ2-5; D possibly corresponds to TRBD2 (6 bases). Germline CDR1 SGHVS, CDR2 FNYEAQ. V was cut by 3 bases and J by 4 bases, with 12 bases left in between. CDR3 length equals 14 residues. CDR3 loop: CASSFGLTGETQYF. CDR3 DNA sequence: TGTGCCAGCAGCTTTGGACTAACTGGAGAGACCCAGTACTTC.

This clonotype was recorded a few times. J is TRBJ1-4 and V is TRBV29-1; D is unclear. This CDR3 is built from 12 residues. The V and J ends lost 4 bases and 2 bases respectively, with 5 bases between them. The V gene's germline CDR1 is SQVTM and CDR2 ANQGSEA. CDR3 loop: CSVAQTNEKLFF. The DNA of the CDR3 is TGCAGCGTTGCCCAGACTAATGAAAAACTGTTTTTT.

This clonotype has at least ten counts. The DNA of the CDR3 is TGTGCCAGCAGTTTAACCGGGACTAGCGTCACCGGGGAGCTGTTTTTT. Translated, it gives CASSLTGTSVTGELFF. The V and J genes are TRBV6-5 and TRBJ2-2; 10 bases are shared with TRBD2. The CDR3 totals 16 residues. Germline V gene lookup returns CDR1 MNHEY and CDR2 SVGAGI. With V trimmed by 4 bases and J by 4 bases, 6 bases remained unmatched.

This rearrangement joins TRBV6-1 to TRBJ1-3; D gene uncertain. This CDR3 contains 16 residues. Germline CDR1 reads MNHNS; CDR2 reads SASEGT. V was cut by 2 bases and J by 7 bases, with 18 bases left in between. The chain's CDR3 is CASSESAGLTGNTIYF. In DNA form, the CDR3 reads TGTGCCAGCAGTGAATCGGCAGGTCTAACCGGTAACACCATATATTTT.

The chain has TRBV9 and TRBJ1-2; D may be TRBD1 (5 bases). The CDR3 has 13 amino acids. V was trimmed by 3 bases and J by 8 bases, leaving 14 bases between them. CDR1 and CDR2 (germline): SGDLS, YYNGEE. In DNA, the CDR3 is TGTGCCAGCAGCGCCGGGACGATTCAAGGCTACACCTTC. It encodes CASSAGTIQGYTF.

This clonotype has a handful of counts. The chain carries TRBV11-2 and TRBJ1-2, with 7 positions matching TRBD1. The ends lost 1 base at V and 4 bases at J; junction bases unmatched: 15. Germline V gene data show CDR1 as SGHAT and CDR2 as FQNNGV. This CDR3 is built from 18 residues. In DNA, the CDR3 is TGTGCCAGCAGCTTAGGTGCCAGGGGGAGAATTCATGGCTATGGCTACACCTTC. Its translation: CASSLGARGRIHGYGYTF.

This clonotype has just a few counts. The chain recombines TRBV11-3 with TRBJ2-1; 14 bases match TRBD2. V shed 5 bases and J 2 bases; nucleotides not matched to a gene: 2. CDR1 is SGHNT and CDR2 is YENEEA in the germline V gene. CDR3 length: 16 amino acids. CDR3 loop: CASSTTSGGAYNEQFF. As DNA, the CDR3 is TGTGCCAGCAGCACGACTAGCGGGGGGGCCTACAATGAGCAGTTCTTC.

This chain links TRBV5-1 with TRBJ2-5; 8 bases are shared with TRBD2. V was clipped by 8 bases and J by 2 bases; unmatched bases: 8. CDR1 SGHRS and CDR2 YFSETQ come from the germline V gene. The CDR3 length is 14 residues. The chain's CDR3 is CARTKLAEQETQYF. The CDR3 DNA reads TGCGCCAGGACAAAACTAGCGGAACAAGAGACCCAGTACTTC.

The chain combines TRBV7-9 with TRBJ1-1; D not resolved. This CDR3 is 14 amino acids long. CDR1 is SEHNR and CDR2 is FQNEAQ in the germline V gene (reference sequence). Trimming removed 5 bases at V and 4 bases at J, with 14 bases between. The CDR3 DNA reads TGTGCCAGCAGCCCAGGAGGGTCGACCACTGAAGCTTTCTTT. Its protein product is CASSPGGSTTEAFF.

This sequence joins TRBV20-1 and TRBJ1-2; D uncertain. Germline-derived CDR1 and CDR2 are DFQATT and SNEGSKA (reference sequence). This CDR3 has 14 amino acids. V was trimmed by 0 bases and J by 6 bases, leaving 14 bases between them. In nucleotides, the CDR3 is TGCAGTGCTAGAGATCTGGCAGACAAAAATGGCTACACCTTC. This codes for CSARDLADKNGYTF.

This clonotype was seen more than once but under ten times. Written as DNA, the CDR3 is TGTGCCAGCAAGGCTGAAGAGACCCAGTACTTC. Encoded protein: CASKAEETQYF. The chain carries TRBV2 and TRBJ2-5; the D is unclear. CDR3 length: 11 amino acids. The germline V gene encodes CDR1 SNHLY and CDR2 FYNNEI. Trimming took off 7 bases at V and 3 bases at J, with 6 bases between the two ends.

In this sample, this clonotype turned up a few times. The chain links TRBV12-3 or TRBV12-4 to TRBJ1-5, with D hard to call. This CDR3 contains 13 residues. V lost 7 bases to trimming and J lost 4 bases, with 11 bases between them. The CDR3 region is CASTQTGNQPQHF. The CDR3 DNA reads as TGTGCCAGCACTCAGACTGGTAATCAGCCCCAGCATTTT.

The rearrangement links TRBV12-3 or TRBV12-4 to TRBJ2-3; 12 bases are a match to TRBD1. The CDR3 totals 14 residues. After removal of 5 bases from V and 7 bases from J, the junction contained 4 bases not matched to a gene. CDR3 DNA: TGTGCCAGCAGTCCGGGACAGGGGGCCTATACGCAGTATTTT. Translated, it gives CASSPGQGAYTQYF.

In its sample, this clonotype was seen many times. The chain recombines TRBV27 with TRBJ2-1, with D unclear. There are 13 residues in the CDR3. V gave up 6 bases and J gave up 0 bases, with 6 bases separating them. The V gene's germline CDR1 is MNHEY and CDR2 SMNVEV (reference sequence). The CDR3 region is CASSQGSYNEQFF. The CDR3 DNA sequence: TGTGCCAGCAGCCAAGGCTCCTACAATGAGCAGTTCTTC.

The chain joins TRBV5-5 to TRBJ1-5, with D perhaps TRBD1 (5 bases). Germline V CDR1 and CDR2: SGHKS, YYEKEE (reference sequence). V was clipped by 1 base and J by 7 bases, with 9 bases between them. The CDR3 has 13 residues. CDR3 protein: CASSLLGTQPQHF. In DNA, the CDR3 is TGTGCCAGCAGCTTGCTGGGGACCCAGCCCCAGCATTTT.

CDR3 residues: CSASRDRPPYEQYF. In DNA, the CDR3 is TGCAGTGCTAGCCGGGACAGGCCCCCCTACGAGCAGTACTTC. The rearrangement uses TRBV20-1 and TRBJ2-7, with 8 bases that match TRBD1. Looked up from germline, CDR1 is DFQATT and CDR2 is SNEGSKA (reference sequence). V was clipped by 3 bases and J by 2 bases; unmatched bases: 6. CDR3 length: 14 amino acids.

This clonotype was observed at least ten times. The rearrangement joins TRBV6-2 or TRBV6-3 to TRBJ2-5, with D tentatively TRBD2 (7 bases). Germline V gene sequence: CDR1 MNHEY, CDR2 SVGEGT. The CDR3 has 14 amino acids. The V and J ends lost 2 bases and 7 bases respectively, with 14 bases between them. CDR3 nucleotide sequence: TGTGCCAGCAGTTACCTCCGGGGGGCCCGGACCCAGTACTTC. Protein product: CASSYLRGARTQYF.

The chain is built from TRBV11-2 and TRBJ2-1, with a weak D call TRBD1 (5 bases). The V gene's germline CDR1 is SGHAT and CDR2 FQNNGV. Trimming removed 2 bases at V and 3 bases at J, with 8 bases between. This CDR3 contains 14 residues. The CDR3 DNA is TGTGCCAGCAGCTTATTAAGGGGCTACAATGAGCAGTTCTTC. Encoded protein: CASSLLRGYNEQFF. Using reference TRBV11-2 and TRBJ2-1 for the parts outside the CDR3, the full variable domain is EAGVAQSPRYKIIEKRQSVAFWCNPISGHATLYWYQQILGQGPKLLIQFQNNGVVDDSQLPKDRFSAERLKGVDSTLKIQPAKLEDSAVYLCASSLLRGYNEQFFGPGTRLTVL.

This clonotype was detected a few times. The chain combines TRBV3-1 with TRBJ1-1; 7 nucleotides agree with TRBD1. This CDR3 is 13 amino acids long. Germline V gene sequence: CDR1 LGHDT, CDR2 YNNKEL (reference sequence). V trimming: 4 bases; J trimming: 4 bases; junction bases outside the gene matches: 3. This CDR3 reads CASSRRQGTEAFF. The DNA of the CDR3 is TGTGCCAGCAGCCGCAGACAGGGCACTGAAGCTTTCTTT.

This clonotype was found once. V is TRBV7-3 and J is TRBJ2-7, with no clear D. The germline gives CDR1 SGHTA, CDR2 FQGTGA. The CDR3 is made up of 15 amino acids. V dropped 1 base and J dropped 2 bases, with 12 bases sitting between them. As DNA, the CDR3 is TGTGCCAGCAGCTTAAATAGGGTATCCCCCTACGAGCAGTACTTC. It translates to CASSLNRVSPYEQYF.

This clonotype has only one observation. The V call is TRBV11-2, the J call TRBJ2-2, with D tentatively TRBD1 (5 bases). The CDR3 loop spans 12 amino acids. Trimming left V 5 bases short and J 7 bases short, with 8 bases between. Per the germline V gene, CDR1 is SGHAT and CDR2 is FQNNGV. DNA of the CDR3: TGTGCCAGCAGCGACCAGGGCGGGGAGCTGTTTTTT. Translated: CASSDQGGELFF. Using reference TRBV11-2 and TRBJ2-2 for the parts outside the CDR3, the full variable domain is EAGVAQSPRYKIIEKRQSVAFWCNPISGHATLYWYQQILGQGPKLLIQFQNNGVVDDSQLPKDRFSAERLKGVDSTLKIQPAKLEDSAVYLCASSDQGGELFFGEGSRLTVL.

The rearrangement joins TRBV15 to TRBJ2-3, with TRBD1 as a possible D gene (6 bases). The CDR3 consists of 15 residues. The V and J ends lost 1 base and 2 bases respectively, with 10 bases between them. Germline values: CDR1 LNHNV, CDR2 YYDKDF (reference sequence). The chain's CDR3 is CATSRAGQNTDTQYF. The CDR3 DNA is TGTGCCACCAGCAGAGCAGGACAGAACACAGATACGCAGTATTTT.

The gene calls are TRBV7-8 and TRBJ2-1; D gene ambiguous. V was clipped by 7 bases and J by 4 bases, with 8 bases between them. This CDR3 region has 12 residues. Looked up from germline, CDR1 is SGHVS and CDR2 is FQNEAQ. The CDR3 nucleotides are TGTGCCAGCACCGGTCAATACAATGAGCAGTTCTTC. Protein: CASTGQYNEQFF.

This clonotype was counted at least ten times. The V and J genes are TRBV27 and TRBJ2-7; no clear D. CDR3 length: 13 residues. Per germline, CDR1 MNHEY and CDR2 SMNVEV (reference sequence). Trimming took off 3 bases at V and 3 bases at J, with 9 bases between the two ends. This CDR3 reads CASSLLVGYEQYF. The CDR3 bases are TGTGCCAGCAGTTTGCTTGTGGGCTACGAGCAGTACTTC.